The rows below give T cell receptor beta chains drawn from one sample of a study of cytomegalovirus exposure and HLA in healthy donors. Profiling relied on immunoSEQ multiplex PCR, and the TCRdb table lists in-frame clones only, not all of them. This sample's table reports some 89,000 clones. Sequenced material: PBMCs. The receptors shown here come from a woman in her 30s in good health and CMV-seronegative. Both conserved end residues are part of each CDR3. Each record gives: V gene, D gene, J gene, CDR3 DNA, CDR3 protein. D genes are given only for firm matches.

TRBV5-1,TRBD2,TRBJ2-2,TGCGCCAGCAGCCCGCGGGGGAGCGCGAACACCGGGGAGCTGTTTTTT,CASSPRGSANTGELFF
TRBV5-6,TRBD2,TRBJ2-7,TGTGCCAGCAGCTTGGCCTCTAGCGGGGGAGCCTACGAGCAGTACTTC,CASSLASSGGAYEQYF
TRBV28,TRBD1,TRBJ2-5,TGTGCCAGCAGTCCCGGGACAGATGAGACCCAGTACTTC,CASSPGTDETQYF
TRBV7-2,TRBD2,TRBJ2-7,TGTGCCAGCAGCTTGAGACTAGCGGGAGAATACGAGCAGTACTTC,CASSLRLAGEYEQYF
TRBV5-1,TRBD1,TRBJ2-5,TGCGCCAGCAGCTTGGGCGGGACAGGGGAAGAGACCCAGTACTTC,CASSLGGTGEETQYF
TRBV18,-,TRBJ2-3,TGTGCCAGCTCACCTCTAGCAGATACGCAGTATTTT,CASSPLADTQYF
TRBV15,-,TRBJ2-7,TGTGCCACCAGCAGAGCCGCGGGCCACGAGCAGTACTTC,CATSRAAGHEQYF
TRBV6-1,TRBD2,TRBJ2-2,TGTGCCAGCAGTGGAGCGGGAGTAAGCGGGGAGCTGTTTTTT,CASSGAGVSGELFF
TRBV29-1,-,TRBJ2-7,TGCAGCGTTTCAGGGGGGACGACGGACGAGCAGTACTTC,CSVSGGTTDEQYF
TRBV28,TRBD1,TRBJ1-1,TGTGCCAGCAGTTTTACAGGGGGGGGAGGTAGAGAAGCTTTCTTT,CASSFTGGGGREAFF
TRBV9,-,TRBJ2-3,TGTGCCAGCAGCGTGGAGGGCCGAGGCAGAGCCACAGATACGCAGTATTTT,CASSVEGRGRATDTQYF
TRBV2,TRBD2,TRBJ2-7,TGTGCCAGCAGCCTGGGGACTAGCGGGGGGGACTACGAGCAGTACTTC,CASSLGTSGGDYEQYF
TRBV30,TRBD1,TRBJ1-4,TGTGCCTGGAGTGTAAGGGGGCACCCTAATGAAAAACTGTTTTTT,CAWSVRGHPNEKLFF
TRBV6-1,TRBD1,TRBJ2-7,TGTGCCAGCAGTGTAGGGGGCGTATACGAGCAGTACTTC,CASSVGGVYEQYF
TRBV28,-,TRBJ1-5,TGTGCCAGCAGCCCCCCGGGATTGAGCAATCAGCCCCAGCATTTT,CASSPPGLSNQPQHF
TRBV19,TRBD1,TRBJ1-6,TGTGCCAGTAGTGCGTTGACAGGGAGGAATTCACCCCTCCACTTT,CASSALTGRNSPLHF
TRBV7-3,TRBD2,TRBJ2-3,TGTGCCAGCAGCTTCCAAGCGGGAGTGGGGGATACGCAGTATTTT,CASSFQAGVGDTQYF
TRBV9,TRBD2,TRBJ2-3,TGTGCCAGCAGCGTTACTAGCGCCGATACGCAGTATTTT,CASSVTSADTQYF
TRBV28,-,TRBJ1-2,TGTGCCAGTTTTACGGACTATGGCTACACCTTC,CASFTDYGYTF
TRBV7-8,TRBD1,TRBJ2-3,TGTGCCAGCAGCCGAACAGGGGGCTGGTTGGGTACGCAGTATTTT,CASSRTGGWLGTQYF
TRBV10-3,-,TRBJ2-1,TGTGCCATCAGTGAGCCCAGGGGTTACAATGAGCAGTTCTTC,CAISEPRGYNEQFF
TRBV5-8,TRBD1,TRBJ1-1,TGTGCCAGCAGCTTCCAAGGGGGCGCGGGCACTGAAGCTTTCTTT,CASSFQGGAGTEAFF
TRBV28,-,TRBJ1-1,TGTGCCAGCAGTTTGGGGGGTCCCACTGAAGCTTCCTTT,CASSLGGPTEASF
TRBV9,-,TRBJ1-5,TGTGCCAGCAGCGTAGCTGGCAGCAATCAGCCCCAGCATTTT,CASSVAGSNQPQHF
TRBV28,-,TRBJ1-1,TGTGCCTCCGTCCCTCCGAACACTGAAGCTTTCTTT,CASVPPNTEAFF
TRBV9,TRBD2,TRBJ2-7,TGTGCCAGCAACGAGGGAGGGTATAACTCCTACGAGCAGTACTTC,CASNEGGYNSYEQYF
TRBV6-6,-,TRBJ1-3,TGTGCCAGCAGTCCTTCACGGGTTAGCTCTGGAAACACCATATATTTT,CASSPSRVSSGNTIYF
TRBV5-1,-,TRBJ1-1,TGCGCCAGCAGCACATCGATGAACACTGAAGCTTTCTTT,CASSTSMNTEAFF
TRBV18,-,TRBJ2-7,TGTGCCAGCTCACCAGCGGGAACTGTGGAGCAGTACTTC,CASSPAGTVEQYF
TRBV14,TRBD1,TRBJ2-7,TGTGCCAGCAGCCGAGCGGACAGGGGTCTGAGGGAGCAGTGCTTC,CASSRADRGLREQCF
TRBV7-2,TRBD2,TRBJ2-1,TGTGCCAGCAGCCGGAGCGGACTAGCGGGAGGGCGGCAGTTCTTC,CASSRSGLAGGRQFF
TRBV6-1,TRBD2,TRBJ2-3,TGTGCCAGCAGCACCGGGACTAGCGGACCGGATACGCAGTATTTT,CASSTGTSGPDTQYF
TRBV10-3,-,TRBJ1-4,TGTGCCATCAGTGAGGGGCAGGGGACGCCAGTCGAAAAACTGTTTTTT,CAISEGQGTPVEKLFF
TRBV5-6,TRBD2,TRBJ2-2,TGTGCCAGCAGCTTGGTACTAGCGGGAGACACCGGGGAGCTGTTTTTT,CASSLVLAGDTGELFF
TRBV5-1,TRBD2,TRBJ2-7,TGCGCCAGCAGCTTCCCAGGGAGGGACGAGCAGTACTTC,CASSFPGRDEQYF
TRBV7-9,TRBD1,TRBJ1-2,TGTGCCAGCATCCCCGTCCGGGACAGGGACCGAAAGGGCTACACCTTC,CASIPVRDRDRKGYTF
TRBV19,-,TRBJ2-4,TGTGCCAGTAGTATAAGTCAGGTGGCCAAAAACATTCAGTACTTC,CASSISQVAKNIQYF
TRBV7-9,-,TRBJ2-5,TGTGCCAGCAGCCCGAGAGACCAAGAGACCCAGTACTTC,CASSPRDQETQYF
TRBV9,-,TRBJ1-4,TGTGCCAGCAGCGTAGGGGGGCTTGCAACTAATGAAAAACTGTTTTTT,CASSVGGLATNEKLFF
TRBV4-1,-,TRBJ1-2,TGCGCCAGCAGCCCGGGGGGGGACTATGGCTACACCTTC,CASSPGGDYGYTF
TRBV7-9,-,TRBJ1-4,TGTGCCAGCAGCGGAAACAGGGACCCTAATGAAAAACTGTTTTTT,CASSGNRDPNEKLFF
TRBV6-1,TRBD1,TRBJ2-7,TGTGCCAGCAATAAGAGGCGACAGGGCTCCTACGAGCAGTACTTC,CASNKRRQGSYEQYF
TRBV28,-,TRBJ1-5,TGTGCCAGCAGCTGGGACATTCAGCCCCAGCATTTT,CASSWDIQPQHF
TRBV2,-,TRBJ1-4,TGTGCCAGCAGTGAAGGCCGGTCTAATGAAAAACTGTTTTTT,CASSEGRSNEKLFF
TRBV15,-,TRBJ1-4,TGTGCCACCAGCAGGGCTGAGGGGGCTAATGAAAAACTGTTTTTT,CATSRAEGANEKLFF
TRBV2,-,TRBJ2-5,TGTGCCAGCAGTTCGCGAACCGGGAAGGCGACCCAGTACTTC,CASSSRTGKATQYF